This T cell receptor beta chain comes out of a study of cytotoxic CD8 clonotypes in ibrutinib-treated CLL. Study results and caveats: A rise in clonality was seen at ibrutinib response, and a fall back toward baseline was seen at progression.

Trimming took off 2 bases at V and 0 bases at J, with 16 bases between the two ends. CDR3 length: 17 amino acids. The germline V gene has CDR1 SNHLY and CDR2 FYNNEI. On this clone itself: Its specificity is not known.

Using immunoSEQ multiplex PCR, the repertoire was profiled, and TCRdb retains in-frame clones only, with some absent. This table has about 130,000 clones, less than 90% appearing once. V is TRBV2 and J is TRBJ1-1; no firm D call. The material was PBMCs, obtained after 24 months of ibrutinib treatment. The sequence derives from a human donor with chronic lymphocytic leukemia. CDR3 sequence: CASSELLGVGMNTEAFF. As DNA, the CDR3 is TGTGCCAGCAGTGAACTCCTTGGGGTCGGGATGAACACTGAAGCTTTCTTT.